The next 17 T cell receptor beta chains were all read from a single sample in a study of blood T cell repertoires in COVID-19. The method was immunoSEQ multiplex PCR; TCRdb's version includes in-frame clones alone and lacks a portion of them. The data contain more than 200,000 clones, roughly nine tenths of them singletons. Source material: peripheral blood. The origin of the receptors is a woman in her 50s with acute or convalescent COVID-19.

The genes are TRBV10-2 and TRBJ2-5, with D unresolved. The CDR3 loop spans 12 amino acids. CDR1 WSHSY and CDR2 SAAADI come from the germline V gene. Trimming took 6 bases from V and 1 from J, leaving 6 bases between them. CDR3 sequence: CASRKAQETQYF. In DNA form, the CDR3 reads TGCGCCAGCAGGAAAGCCCAAGAGACCCAGTACTTC.

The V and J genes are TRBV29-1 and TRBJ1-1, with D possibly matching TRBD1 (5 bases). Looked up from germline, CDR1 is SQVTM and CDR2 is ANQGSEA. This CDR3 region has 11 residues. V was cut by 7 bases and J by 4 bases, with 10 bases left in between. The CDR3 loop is CSGHGATEAFF. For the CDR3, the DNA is TGCAGCGGACATGGGGCCACTGAAGCTTTCTTT.

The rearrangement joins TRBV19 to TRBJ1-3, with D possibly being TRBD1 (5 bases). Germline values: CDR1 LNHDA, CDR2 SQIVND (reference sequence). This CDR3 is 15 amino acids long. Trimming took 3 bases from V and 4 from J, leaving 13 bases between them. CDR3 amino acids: CASSIWQGDGNTIYF. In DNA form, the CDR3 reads TGTGCCAGTAGTATTTGGCAGGGTGACGGAAACACCATATATTTT. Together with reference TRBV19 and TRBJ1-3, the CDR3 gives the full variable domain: DGGITQSPKYLFRKEGQNVTLSCEQNLNHDAMYWYRQDPGQGLRLIYYSQIVNDFQKGDIAEGYSVSREKKESFPLTVTSAQKNPTAFYLCASSIWQGDGNTIYFGEGSWLTVV.

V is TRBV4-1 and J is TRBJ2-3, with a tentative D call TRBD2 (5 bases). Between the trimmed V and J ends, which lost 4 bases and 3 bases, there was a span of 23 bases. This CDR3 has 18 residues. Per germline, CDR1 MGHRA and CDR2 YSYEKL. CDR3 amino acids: CASSREGYAGKITDTQYF. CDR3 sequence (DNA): TGCGCCAGCAGCCGCGAGGGATACGCCGGGAAAATTACAGATACGCAGTATTTT.

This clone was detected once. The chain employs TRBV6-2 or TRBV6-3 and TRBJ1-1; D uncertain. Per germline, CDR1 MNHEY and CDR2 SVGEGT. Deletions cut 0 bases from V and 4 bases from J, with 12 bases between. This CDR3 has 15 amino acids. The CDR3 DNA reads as TGTGCCAGCAGTTACTCGGCAAACGGGATCACTGAAGCTTTCTTT. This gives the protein CASSYSANGITEAFF.

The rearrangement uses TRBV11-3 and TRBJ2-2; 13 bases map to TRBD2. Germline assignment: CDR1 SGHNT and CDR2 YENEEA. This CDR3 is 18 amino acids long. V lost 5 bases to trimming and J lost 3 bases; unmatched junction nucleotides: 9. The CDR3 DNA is TGTGCCAGCAGCGTACCGGGACTAGCGGGACCTCACACCGGGGAGCTGTTTTTT. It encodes CASSVPGLAGPHTGELFF.

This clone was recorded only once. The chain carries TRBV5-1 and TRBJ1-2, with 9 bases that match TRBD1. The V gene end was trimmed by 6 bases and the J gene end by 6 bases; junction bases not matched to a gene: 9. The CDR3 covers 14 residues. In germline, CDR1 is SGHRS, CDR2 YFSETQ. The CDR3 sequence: CASNPGQGVDGYTF. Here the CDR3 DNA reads TGCGCCAGCAACCCGGGACAGGGAGTTGATGGCTACACCTTC.

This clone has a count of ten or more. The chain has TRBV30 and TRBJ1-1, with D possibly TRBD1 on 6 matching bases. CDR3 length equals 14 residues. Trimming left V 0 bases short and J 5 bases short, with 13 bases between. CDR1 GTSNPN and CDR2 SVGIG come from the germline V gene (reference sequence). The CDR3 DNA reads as TGTGCCTGGAGTGTTCAGGGGAGGGAGACTGAAGCTTTCTTT. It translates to CAWSVQGRETEAFF.

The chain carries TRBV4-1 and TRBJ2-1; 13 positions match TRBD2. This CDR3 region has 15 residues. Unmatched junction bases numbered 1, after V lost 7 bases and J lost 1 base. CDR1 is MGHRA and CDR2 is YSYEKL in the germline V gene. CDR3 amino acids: CASTLAGGSYNEQFF. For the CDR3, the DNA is TGCGCCAGCACACTAGCGGGGGGGTCCTACAATGAGCAGTTCTTC.

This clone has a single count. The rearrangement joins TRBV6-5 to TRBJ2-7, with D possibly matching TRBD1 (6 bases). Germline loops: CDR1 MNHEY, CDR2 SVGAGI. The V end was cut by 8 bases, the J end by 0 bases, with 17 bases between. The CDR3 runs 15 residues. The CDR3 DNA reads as TGTGCCAGCGGGGGCGGGTTTTACCCCTCCTACGAGCAGTACTTC. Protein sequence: CASGGGFYPSYEQYF.

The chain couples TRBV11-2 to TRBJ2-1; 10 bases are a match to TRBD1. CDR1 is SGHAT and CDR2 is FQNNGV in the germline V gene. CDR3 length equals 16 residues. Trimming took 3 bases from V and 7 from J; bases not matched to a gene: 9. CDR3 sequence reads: CASSFPLPGQGNEQFF. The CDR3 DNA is TGTGCCAGCAGCTTCCCCCTACCGGGACAGGGGAATGAGCAGTTCTTC.

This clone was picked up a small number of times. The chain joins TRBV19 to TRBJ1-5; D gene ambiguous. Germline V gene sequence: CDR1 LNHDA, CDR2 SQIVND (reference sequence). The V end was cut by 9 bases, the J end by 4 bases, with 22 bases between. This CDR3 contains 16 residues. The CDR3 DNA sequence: TGTGCCAGCCGTATCACTCACTCAGGTGGGAATCAGCCCCAGCATTTT. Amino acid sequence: CASRITHSGGNQPQHF.

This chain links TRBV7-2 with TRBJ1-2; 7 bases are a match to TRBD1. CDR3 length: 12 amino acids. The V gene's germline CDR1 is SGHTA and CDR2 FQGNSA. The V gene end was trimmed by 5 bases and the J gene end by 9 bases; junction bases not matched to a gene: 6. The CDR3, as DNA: TGTGCCAGCAGCGGACGACAGGGAAGCTACACCTTC. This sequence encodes CASSGRQGSYTF.

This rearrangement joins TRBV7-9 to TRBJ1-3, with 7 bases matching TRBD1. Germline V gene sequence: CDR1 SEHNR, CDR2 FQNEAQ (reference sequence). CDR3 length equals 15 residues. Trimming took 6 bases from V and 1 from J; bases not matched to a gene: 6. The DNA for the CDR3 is TGTGCCAGCAGGTTACCGGGACAGTCTGGAAACACCATATATTTT. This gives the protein CASRLPGQSGNTIYF.

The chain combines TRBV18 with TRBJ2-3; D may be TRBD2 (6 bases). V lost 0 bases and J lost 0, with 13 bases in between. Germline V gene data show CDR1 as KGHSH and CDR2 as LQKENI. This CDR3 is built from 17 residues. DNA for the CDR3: TGTGCCAGCTCACCACCTGGAGGAGGGACTAGCACAGATACGCAGTATTTT. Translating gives CASSPPGGGTSTDTQYF.

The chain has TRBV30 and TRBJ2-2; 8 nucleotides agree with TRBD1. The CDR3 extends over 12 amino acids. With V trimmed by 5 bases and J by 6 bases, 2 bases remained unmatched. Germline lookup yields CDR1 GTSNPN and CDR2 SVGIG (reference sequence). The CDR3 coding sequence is TGTGCCTGGGAACAGGGGGCCGGGGAGCTGTTTTTT. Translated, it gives CAWEQGAGELFF.

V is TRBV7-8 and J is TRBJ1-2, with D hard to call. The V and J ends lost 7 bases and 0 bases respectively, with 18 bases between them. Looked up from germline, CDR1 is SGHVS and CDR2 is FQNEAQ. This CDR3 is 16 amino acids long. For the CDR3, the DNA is TGTGCCAGCACCGAAACAATACAGAACTCTAACTATGGCTACACCTTC. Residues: CASTETIQNSNYGYTF.